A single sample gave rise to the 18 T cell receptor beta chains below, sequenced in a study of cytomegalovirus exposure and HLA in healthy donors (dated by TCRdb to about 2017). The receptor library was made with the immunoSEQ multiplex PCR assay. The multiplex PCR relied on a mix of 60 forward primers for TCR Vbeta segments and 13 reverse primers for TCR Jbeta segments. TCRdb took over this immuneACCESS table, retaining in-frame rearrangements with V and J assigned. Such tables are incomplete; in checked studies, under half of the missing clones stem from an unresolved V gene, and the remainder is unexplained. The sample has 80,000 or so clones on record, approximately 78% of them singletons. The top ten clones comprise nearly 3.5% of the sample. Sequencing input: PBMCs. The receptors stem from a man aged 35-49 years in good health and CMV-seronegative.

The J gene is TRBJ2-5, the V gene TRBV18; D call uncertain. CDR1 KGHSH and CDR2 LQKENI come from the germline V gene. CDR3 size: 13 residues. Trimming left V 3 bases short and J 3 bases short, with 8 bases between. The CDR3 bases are TGTGCCAGCTCACCTAGTCCGAAAGAGACCCAGTACTTC. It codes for CASSPSPKETQYF.

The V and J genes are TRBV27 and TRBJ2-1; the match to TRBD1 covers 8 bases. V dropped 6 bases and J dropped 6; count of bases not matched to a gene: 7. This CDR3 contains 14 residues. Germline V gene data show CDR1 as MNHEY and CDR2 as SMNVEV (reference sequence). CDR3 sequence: CASSNRQGINEQFF. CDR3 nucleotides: TGTGCCAGCAGCAACCGACAGGGGATCAATGAGCAGTTCTTC.

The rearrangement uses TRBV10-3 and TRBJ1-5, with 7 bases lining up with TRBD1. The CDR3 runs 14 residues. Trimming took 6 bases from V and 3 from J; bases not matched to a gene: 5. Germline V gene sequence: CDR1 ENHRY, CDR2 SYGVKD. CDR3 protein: CAIRPTGDNQPQHF. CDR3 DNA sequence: TGTGCCATCAGACCCACAGGGGACAATCAGCCCCAGCATTTT.

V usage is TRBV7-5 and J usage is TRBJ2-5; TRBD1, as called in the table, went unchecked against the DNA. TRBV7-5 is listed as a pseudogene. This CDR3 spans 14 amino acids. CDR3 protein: CARSLGQRKETQYF. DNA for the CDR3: TGTGCCAGAAGCCTGGGACAGAGAAAAGAGACCCAGTACTTC.

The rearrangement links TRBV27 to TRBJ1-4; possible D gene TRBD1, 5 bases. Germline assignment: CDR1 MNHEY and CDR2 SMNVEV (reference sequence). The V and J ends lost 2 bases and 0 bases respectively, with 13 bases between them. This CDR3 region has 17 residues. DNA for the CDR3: TGTGCCAGCAGTTTAGTCAGGGTAGGGGCAACTAATGAAAAACTGTTTTTT. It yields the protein CASSLVRVGATNEKLFF.

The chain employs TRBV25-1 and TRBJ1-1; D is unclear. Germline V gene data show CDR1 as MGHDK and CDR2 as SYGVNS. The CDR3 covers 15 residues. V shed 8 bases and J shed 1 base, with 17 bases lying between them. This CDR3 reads CASSDPRVTNTEAFF. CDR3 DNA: TGTGCCAGCTCTGACCCGAGGGTCACGAACACTGAAGCTTTCTTT.

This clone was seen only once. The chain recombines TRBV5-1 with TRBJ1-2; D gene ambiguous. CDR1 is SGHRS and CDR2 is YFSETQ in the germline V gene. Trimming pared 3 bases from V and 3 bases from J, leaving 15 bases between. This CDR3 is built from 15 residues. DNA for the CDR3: TGCGCCAGCAGCTCCGGAGTTACTCGGGACTATGGCTACACCTTC. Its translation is CASSSGVTRDYGYTF.

CDR3 in amino acids: CASILAGTGNEQYF. The CDR3 DNA follows: TGTGCCAGCATACTCGCCGGGACAGGGAACGAGCAGTACTTC. The rearrangement links TRBV6-6 to TRBJ2-7; TRBD1 matches at 9 bases. The ends lost 7 bases at V and 5 bases at J; junction bases unmatched: 9. Germline loops: CDR1 MNHNY, CDR2 SVGAGI (reference sequence). The CDR3 spans 14 residues.

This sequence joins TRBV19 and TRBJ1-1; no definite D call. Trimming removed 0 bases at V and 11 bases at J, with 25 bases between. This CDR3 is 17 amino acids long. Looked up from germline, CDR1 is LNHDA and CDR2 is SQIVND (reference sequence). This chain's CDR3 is CASSIERGRMFGSGAFF. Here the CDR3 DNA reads TGTGCCAGTAGTATAGAAAGAGGGAGAATGTTCGGCTCAGGTGCTTTCTTT. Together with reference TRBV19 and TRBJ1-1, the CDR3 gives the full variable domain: DGGITQSPKYLFRKEGQNVTLSCEQNLNHDAMYWYRQDPGQGLRLIYYSQIVNDFQKGDIAEGYSVSREKKESFPLTVTSAQKNPTAFYLCASSIERGRMFGSGAFFGQGTRLTVV.

The CDR3 loop reads CASSLLGVNTEAFF. The CDR3 bases are TGTGCCAGCAGTTTACTAGGAGTGAACACTGAAGCTTTCTTT. The chain uses TRBV6-5 and TRBJ1-1; no definite D call. Germline V gene data show CDR1 as MNHEY and CDR2 as SVGAGI. V gave up 4 bases and J gave up 0 bases, with 9 bases separating them. The CDR3 runs to 14 residues.

The CDR3 sequence is CASSAVEFGLQYF. CDR3 sequence (DNA): TGCGCCAGCAGTGCGGTTGAATTCGGTTTGCAGTACTTC. The rearrangement uses TRBV10-1 and TRBJ2-7; D uncertain. V was trimmed by 4 bases and J by 9 bases, leaving 16 bases between them. Germline CDR1 reads WNHNN; CDR2 reads SYGVQD (reference sequence). The CDR3 is 13 amino acids.

CDR3 loop: CASSTRDRDGYTF. CDR3 coding DNA: TGTGCCAGCAGTACGAGGGACAGGGATGGCTACACCTTC. The rearrangement joins TRBV27 to TRBJ1-2; 9 nucleotides agree with TRBD1. Germline CDR1 is MNHEY and CDR2 is SMNVEV (reference sequence). This CDR3 comprises 13 residues. V was clipped by 5 bases and J by 6 bases; unmatched bases: 4.

The CDR3 spells CASSPGLSPTTNEKLFF. The CDR3 DNA follows: TGTGCCAGCAGCCCGGGACTAAGCCCCACAACTAATGAAAAACTGTTTTTT. The gene calls are TRBV14 and TRBJ1-4, with D possibly TRBD1 on 5 matching bases. Germline CDR1 is SGHDN and CDR2 is FVKESK. V shed 4 bases and J shed 0 bases, with 15 bases lying between them. The CDR3 has 17 amino acids.

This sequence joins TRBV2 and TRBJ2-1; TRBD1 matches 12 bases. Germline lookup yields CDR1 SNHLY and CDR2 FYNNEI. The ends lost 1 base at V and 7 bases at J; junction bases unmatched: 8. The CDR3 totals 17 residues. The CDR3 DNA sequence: TGTGCCAGCAGTGAAGGGTGGGGGACAGGGGGCCGTAATGAGCAGTTCTTC. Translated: CASSEGWGTGGRNEQFF.

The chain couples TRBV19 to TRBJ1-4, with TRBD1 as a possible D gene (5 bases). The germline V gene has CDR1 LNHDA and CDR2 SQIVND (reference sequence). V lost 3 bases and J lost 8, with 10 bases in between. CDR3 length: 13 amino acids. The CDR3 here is CASSMRQREKLFF. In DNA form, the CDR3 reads TGTGCCAGTAGTATGAGACAGCGAGAAAAACTGTTTTTT.

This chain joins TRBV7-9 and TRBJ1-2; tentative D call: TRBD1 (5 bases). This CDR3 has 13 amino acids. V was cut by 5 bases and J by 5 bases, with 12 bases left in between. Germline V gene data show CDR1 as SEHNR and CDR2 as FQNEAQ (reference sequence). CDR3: CASSPGLGYGYTF. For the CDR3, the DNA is TGTGCCAGCAGCCCAGGGTTAGGGTATGGCTACACCTTC. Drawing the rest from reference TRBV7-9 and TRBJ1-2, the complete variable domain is DTGVSQNPRHKITKRGQNVTFRCDPISEHNRLYWYRQTLGQGPEFLTYFQNEAQLEKSRLLSDRFSAERPKGSFSTLEIQRTEQGDSAMYLCASSPGLGYGYTFGSGTRLTVV.

Written as DNA, the CDR3 is TGTGCCAGTAGTATCGGGATCTCCTACGAGCAGTACTTC. Translating gives CASSIGISYEQYF. The chain carries TRBV19 and TRBJ2-7; maybe TRBD2 (5 bases). Germline CDR1 reads LNHDA; CDR2 reads SQIVND (reference sequence). Deletions cut 3 bases from V and 0 bases from J, with 6 bases between. There are 13 residues in the CDR3.

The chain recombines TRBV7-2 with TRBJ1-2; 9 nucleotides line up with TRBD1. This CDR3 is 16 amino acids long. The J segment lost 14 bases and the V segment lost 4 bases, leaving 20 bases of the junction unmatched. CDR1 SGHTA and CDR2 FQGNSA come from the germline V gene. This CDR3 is CASSSNLGTGPWLGTF. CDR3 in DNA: TGTGCCAGCAGCTCAAACCTCGGGACAGGGCCTTGGTTGGGTACCTTC.